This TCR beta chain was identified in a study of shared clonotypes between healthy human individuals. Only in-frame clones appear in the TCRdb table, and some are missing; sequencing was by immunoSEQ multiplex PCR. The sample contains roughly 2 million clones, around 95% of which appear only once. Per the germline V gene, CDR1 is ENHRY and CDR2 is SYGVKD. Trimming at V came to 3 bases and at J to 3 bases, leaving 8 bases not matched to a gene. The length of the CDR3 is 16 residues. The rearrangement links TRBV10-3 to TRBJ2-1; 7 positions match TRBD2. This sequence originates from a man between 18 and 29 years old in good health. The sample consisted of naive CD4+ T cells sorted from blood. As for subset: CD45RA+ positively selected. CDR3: CAISDDNGRFYNEQFF. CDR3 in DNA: TGTGCCATCAGTGACGATAACGGGAGGTTCTACAATGAGCAGTTCTTC.